Listed below are T cell receptor beta chains from one sample, sequenced in a study of blood T cell repertoires in COVID-19. The table came from immunoSEQ multiplex PCR; TCRdb's copy has only in-frame clones and leaves some out. The data show some 74,000 clones, roughly 88% seen once. The sequenced material came from peripheral blood. The receptors originated from a man aged 45-60 years with acute or convalescent COVID-19. CDR3s include the opening cysteine and the closing phenylalanine or tryptophan. Fields, in order: CDR3 length, V gene, clone size, D gene, J gene, CDR3 DNA, CDR3 protein. The D gene is left open where the match is weak. Part of the rows lack a size; the others show once, few, many or a class for expanded clones.

CDR3 length: 12; V gene: TRBV2; clone size: once; D gene: .; J gene: TRBJ2-7; CDR3 DNA: TGTGCCAGCACCCAACAGGGCTACGAGCAGTACTTC; CDR3 protein: CASTQQGYEQYF
CDR3 length: 18; V gene: TRBV27; clone size: .; D gene: TRBD2; J gene: TRBJ2-3; CDR3 DNA: TGTGCCAGCAGTTTAGCGGCTAGCGGGGGGTTTGGCGCAGATACGCAGTATTTT; CDR3 protein: CASSLAASGGFGADTQYF
CDR3 length: 16; V gene: TRBV19; clone size: once; D gene: TRBD1; J gene: TRBJ2-2; CDR3 DNA: TGTGCCAGTAGGCGCCGGGGACAGGGGAATACCGGGGAGCTGTTTTTT; CDR3 protein: CASRRRGQGNTGELFF
CDR3 length: 13; V gene: TRBV6-5; clone size: .; D gene: TRBD1; J gene: TRBJ2-7; CDR3 DNA: TGTGCCAGCAGCCCGACAGGGACCTACGAGCAGTACTTC; CDR3 protein: CASSPTGTYEQYF
CDR3 length: 11; V gene: TRBV25-1; clone size: .; D gene: TRBD2; J gene: TRBJ2-1; CDR3 DNA: TGTGCCAGCAGGGGCGGGAGGGAGCAGTTCTTC; CDR3 protein: CASRGGREQFF
CDR3 length: 14; V gene: TRBV5-5; clone size: once; D gene: .; J gene: TRBJ2-7; CDR3 DNA: TGTGCCAGCAGCTCCTTCTCAGACTCCTACGAGCAGTACTTC; CDR3 protein: CASSSFSDSYEQYF
CDR3 length: 14; V gene: TRBV5-1; clone size: .; D gene: TRBD1; J gene: TRBJ1-1; CDR3 DNA: TGCGCCAGCAGCAACGGACAGGGAGACACTGAAGCTTTCTTT; CDR3 protein: CASSNGQGDTEAFF
CDR3 length: 14; V gene: TRBV19; clone size: .; D gene: .; J gene: TRBJ1-5; CDR3 DNA: TGTGCCAGTAGTATAGGGCAGGGAAATCAGCCCCAGCATTTT; CDR3 protein: CASSIGQGNQPQHF
CDR3 length: 14; V gene: TRBV4-1; clone size: .; D gene: .; J gene: TRBJ2-7; CDR3 DNA: TGCGCCAGCAGCCAAGGAGTGAATTCCTACGAGCAGTACTTC; CDR3 protein: CASSQGVNSYEQYF
CDR3 length: 14; V gene: TRBV18; clone size: .; D gene: .; J gene: TRBJ1-1; CDR3 DNA: TGTGCCAGCTCACCAACCACAGGAAACACTGAAGCTTTCTTT; CDR3 protein: CASSPTTGNTEAFF
CDR3 length: 14; V gene: TRBV6-5; clone size: .; D gene: TRBD1; J gene: TRBJ1-4; CDR3 DNA: TGTGCCAGCAAGAACAGGGGAATTAATGAAAAACTGTTTTTT; CDR3 protein: CASKNRGINEKLFF
CDR3 length: 15; V gene: TRBV3-1/TRBV3-2; clone size: once; D gene: .; J gene: TRBJ1-5; CDR3 DNA: TGTGCCAGCAGCCAAGATTTGGGAGGCGCTCAGCCCCAGCATTTT; CDR3 protein: CASSQDLGGAQPQHF
CDR3 length: 13; V gene: TRBV5-1; clone size: .; D gene: .; J gene: TRBJ1-2; CDR3 DNA: TGCGCCAGCAGCTTTCCTGAGAACTATGGCTACACCTTC; CDR3 protein: CASSFPENYGYTF
CDR3 length: 16; V gene: TRBV19; clone size: .; D gene: .; J gene: TRBJ2-4; CDR3 DNA: TGTGCCAGTAGTATTGGACAGAACTTAGCCAAAAACATTCAGTACTTC; CDR3 protein: CASSIGQNLAKNIQYF
CDR3 length: 16; V gene: TRBV5-1; clone size: few; D gene: TRBD1; J gene: TRBJ2-7; CDR3 DNA: TGCGCCAGCAGCCCGCAGACAGGGAAATCGGGTGACGAGCAGTACTTC; CDR3 protein: CASSPQTGKSGDEQYF
CDR3 length: 17; V gene: TRBV7-2; clone size: .; D gene: .; J gene: TRBJ2-1; CDR3 DNA: TGTGCCAGCAGCGCCCCCCTTGGGAGAAGCTCCTACAATGAGCAGTTCTTC; CDR3 protein: CASSAPLGRSSYNEQFF
CDR3 length: 14; V gene: TRBV12-5; clone size: .; D gene: TRBD1; J gene: TRBJ2-7; CDR3 DNA: TGTGCTAGCGCCACCGGGACAGGGCTTTACGAGCAGTACTTC; CDR3 protein: CASATGTGLYEQYF
CDR3 length: 13; V gene: TRBV5-1; clone size: .; D gene: .; J gene: TRBJ1-4; CDR3 DNA: TGCGCCAGCAAGGTGGGGGCCGGGGAAAAACTGTTTTTT; CDR3 protein: CASKVGAGEKLFF
CDR3 length: 13; V gene: TRBV2; clone size: few; D gene: .; J gene: TRBJ1-1; CDR3 DNA: TGTGCCAGCAGTGAACTGATTAGCACTGAAGCTTTCTTT; CDR3 protein: CASSELISTEAFF
CDR3 length: 14; V gene: TRBV25-1; clone size: .; D gene: .; J gene: TRBJ1-1; CDR3 DNA: TGTGCCAGCAACAGAGCAGGGTCGAACACTGAAGCTTTCTTT; CDR3 protein: CASNRAGSNTEAFF
CDR3 length: 15; V gene: TRBV5-5; clone size: .; D gene: TRBD1; J gene: TRBJ1-2; CDR3 DNA: TGTGCCAGCAGCTGGGGGACAGGCCTATACTATGGCTACACCTTC; CDR3 protein: CASSWGTGLYYGYTF